Listed below are T cell receptor beta chains from one sample, sequenced in a study of quantifying T cell responses using KT2 cells. TCRdb analysed the UMI-ligation and nested PCR reads with MiXCR anew, one entry per CDR3 protein. The data show some 34,000 distinct CDR3 sequences, about a tenth seen once. The sample was PBMCs spiked with cells of the T cell clone KT2. Receptors originate from a human donor. Each CDR3 is given with its conserved first and last residue. The D gene is left open where the match is weak. Expanded clones get a size class; other rows say once, few or many, or leave the size out.

CDR3 protein,CDR3 DNA,CDR3 length,V gene,D gene,J gene,clone size
CASSQEGEGRQETQYF,TGTGCCAGCAGCCAAGAGGGGGAAGGCCGACAAGAGACCCAGTACTTC,16,TRBV4-2,.,TRBJ2-5,.
CASSLVGGGWNTGELFF,TGTGCCAGCAGCTTAGTTGGAGGCGGCTGGAACACCGGGGAGCTGTTTTTT,17,TRBV11-2,.,TRBJ2-2,few
CASSRGGPGELFF,TGCGCCAGCAGCCGGGGGGGGCCCGGGGAGCTGTTTTTT,13,TRBV4-1,.,TRBJ2-2,.
CASSLGRGQVQYSGANVLTF,TGTGCCAGCAGTTTGGGACGAGGACAGGTACAATACTCTGGCGCCAACGTCCTGACTTTC,20,TRBV6-2/TRBV6-3,TRBD1,TRBJ2-6,many
CASSPNRGNYGYTF,TGTGCCAGCAGTCCAAACAGGGGCAACTATGGCTACACCTTC,14,TRBV2,TRBD1,TRBJ1-2,.
CASSLLAGVPDTQYF,TGTGCCAGCAGCTTACTAGCGGGAGTTCCAGATACGCAGTATTTT,15,TRBV7-2,TRBD2,TRBJ2-3,many
CASSQGRSLQERNTEAFF,TGTGCCAGCAGCCAAGGAAGAAGCCTCCAGGAACGGAACACTGAAGCTTTCTTT,18,TRBV4-2,.,TRBJ1-1,few
CASSYSAGVHYEQYF,TGTGCCAGCAGTTACTCGGCGGGAGTTCACTACGAGCAGTACTTC,15,TRBV6-5,TRBD2,TRBJ2-7,.
CASSPGLSYEQYF,TGTGCCAGCAGCCCCGGGCTGTCCTACGAGCAGTACTTC,13,TRBV7-6,.,TRBJ2-7,many
CASSLGFSGRNPYYNEQFF,TGTGCCAGCAGCTTAGGGTTCAGCGGGAGGAATCCGTACTACAATGAGCAGTTCTTC,19,TRBV7-2,TRBD2,TRBJ2-1,few
CASSIRVNEQFF,TGTGCCAGCAGCATCAGGGTTAATGAGCAGTTCTTC,12,TRBV7-6,.,TRBJ2-1,many
CASSLDRASGRPQHF,TGTGCCAGCAGCTTAGACAGGGCGTCCGGGCGGCCCCAGCATTTT,15,TRBV7-2,.,TRBJ1-5,medium-sized
CATSRRRTSGDLREQFF,TGTGCCACCAGCAGACGACGGACTAGCGGGGACCTTAGGGAGCAGTTCTTC,17,TRBV15,TRBD2,TRBJ2-1,.
CASSESTLDFNEQFF,TGCGCCAGCAGTGAGTCGACTCTAGATTTTAATGAGCAGTTCTTC,15,TRBV10-1,.,TRBJ2-1,.
CASSLSTSTDTQYF,TGTGCCAGCAGCTTAAGTACTAGCACAGATACGCAGTATTTT,14,TRBV7-6,.,TRBJ2-3,.